Following are 21 T cell receptor beta chains from one sample sequenced in a study of human T cells and chemical hapten exposure (dated by TCRdb to the early 2020s). The library was obtained by RACE. The reads were generated on a NextSeq 500. The public reads were reanalyzed by TCRdb: fastp trimming at Q25, MiXCR alignment, in-frame beta chains only. Each CDR3 protein gets just one entry, which takes the most common genes and DNA from the rows behind it. The sample table records a few hundred thousand distinct CDR3 sequences; about 9% of these occur just once. The ten largest clones take up around 2.5% of the sample. The sample's time point label, decoded: pre-sensitization, week 0. The treatment or condition label corresponds to: therapeutic diphenylcyclopropenone sensitization with weekly scalp DPC. Specimen: whole blood, collected in connection with sensitization to the hapten diphenylcyclopropenone (DPC). These receptors all come from a woman aged 40-49 years with alopecia areata. Some clones in this sample may be carry-over from other donors' samples.

This clonotype was detected many times. The chain carries TRBV3-1 and TRBJ1-5; the match to TRBD1 covers 9 bases. CDR1 is LGHDT and CDR2 is YNNKEL in the germline V gene (reference sequence). CDR3 size: 14 residues. Germline trimming cut 5 bases from V and 7 bases from J; bases unmatched to any gene: 6. CDR3 protein: CASSGTGGGQPQHF. The CDR3 DNA is TGTGCCAGCAGCGGCACAGGGGGCGGGCAGCCCCAGCATTTT.

V is TRBV27 and J is TRBJ2-7; 9 positions match TRBD1. The germline V gene has CDR1 MNHEY and CDR2 SMNVEV (reference sequence). J gave up 2 bases and V 4 bases, and 3 bases lay outside the gene matches. The CDR3 is 14 residues long. DNA of the CDR3: TGTGCCAGCAGTTCAGACAGGGGGGCCTACGAGCAGTACTTC. Protein product: CASSSDRGAYEQYF.

Only a few counts were recorded for this clonotype. This chain connects TRBV2 to TRBJ2-5; possibly TRBD1 for D (5 bases). CDR3 length: 16 residues. V was pared by 1 base and J by 3 bases, with 15 bases between. Germline lookup yields CDR1 SNHLY and CDR2 FYNNEI. The DNA for the CDR3 is TGTGCCAGCAGTGAAGGTGTGCAGGGTCCGAAAGAGACCCAGTACTTC. It yields the protein CASSEGVQGPKETQYF.

This clonotype was found many times. V gene TRBV24-1 combines with J gene TRBJ1-1; unclear D gene. V was clipped by 2 bases and J by 0 bases, with 3 bases between them. Germline V lookup: CDR1 KGHDR, CDR2 SFDVKD. The CDR3 covers 13 residues. DNA for the CDR3: TGTGCCACCAGTGATTACTTGAACACTGAAGCTTTCTTT. Its protein product is CATSDYLNTEAFF.

This clonotype was picked up many times. The V and J genes are TRBV12-3 or TRBV12-4 and TRBJ1-5; 7 bases line up with TRBD1. The CDR3 contains 15 residues. V lost 6 bases and J lost 2; bases outside the gene matches: 7. For the CDR3, the DNA is TGTGCCAGCAGCAAGACAGGGCCTGGCAATCAGCCCCAGCATTTT. Its translation is CASSKTGPGNQPQHF.

This clonotype was observed a few times. This chain links TRBV5-6 with TRBJ2-3; weak D call: TRBD1 (6 bases). This CDR3 is built from 13 residues. Germline-derived CDR1 and CDR2 are SGHDT and YYEEEE. V dropped 5 bases and J dropped 0 bases, with 7 bases sitting between them. The CDR3 here is CASRTGSTDTQYF. In DNA, the CDR3 is TGTGCCAGCAGAACAGGGAGCACAGATACGCAGTATTTT.

This clonotype was detected only a few times. CDR3 nucleotide sequence: TGCAGTGCTAGCGAATTCCCAACCTCGGGAGCAGATACGCAGTATTTT. Translating it yields CSASEFPTSGADTQYF. This chain uses TRBV20-1 with TRBJ2-3; D perhaps matches TRBD2 (6 bases). CDR1 is DFQATT, CDR2 SNEGSKA, per germline (reference sequence). V gave up 3 bases and J gave up 4 bases, with 20 bases separating them. This CDR3 region has 16 residues.

The chain employs TRBV27 and TRBJ2-7; tentatively, D is TRBD2 (5 bases). Trimming left V 5 bases short and J 0 bases short, with 11 bases between. The CDR3 is 14 amino acids. The germline gives CDR1 MNHEY, CDR2 SMNVEV (reference sequence). In DNA form, the CDR3 reads TGTGCCAGCAGTACAACTGGGAGCTCCTACGAGCAGTACTTC. Amino acid sequence: CASSTTGSSYEQYF.

The J gene is TRBJ2-1, the V gene TRBV27; maybe TRBD2 (6 bases). Germline V gene sequence: CDR1 MNHEY, CDR2 SMNVEV (reference sequence). The CDR3 length is 16 residues. The V gene lost 9 bases and the J gene lost 3 bases, with 21 bases spanning the gap. As DNA, the CDR3 is TGTGCCAGAGGGGTTGAGAGACTAGAGAGCTACAATGAGCAGTTCTTC. Translating it yields CARGVERLESYNEQFF.

This clonotype appeared many times. The chain recombines TRBV10-3 with TRBJ2-4, with D possibly being TRBD1 or TRBD2 (6 bases each). V shed 3 bases and J shed 0 bases, with 12 bases lying between them. This CDR3 has 16 residues. Germline assignment: CDR1 ENHRY and CDR2 SYGVKD. For the CDR3, the DNA is TGTGCCATCAGTGATGGGGGGCAGATAGCCAAAAACATTCAGTACTTC. Encoded protein: CAISDGGQIAKNIQYF.

This clonotype was seen a handful of times. The CDR3 spells CSVAREALNNEQFF. The CDR3 coding sequence is TGCAGCGTTGCGCGGGAGGCCCTAAACAATGAGCAGTTCTTC. The chain recombines TRBV29-1 with TRBJ2-1; TRBD2 matches 8 bases. The CDR3 contains 14 residues. Germline-derived CDR1 and CDR2 are SQVTM and ANQGSEA. Trimming took 4 bases from V and 5 from J; bases not matched to a gene: 7.

This clonotype has only a few counts. The chain uses TRBV5-1 and TRBJ2-3; a possible D gene is TRBD1 (5 bases). The CDR3 extends over 18 amino acids. Per the germline V gene, CDR1 is SGHRS and CDR2 is YFSETQ. V lost 0 bases and J lost 3, with 20 bases in between. The CDR3 coding sequence is TGCGCCAGCAGCTTGGCGCAGGGTGGAAGGGGTCGAACAGATACGCAGTATTTT. Amino acid sequence: CASSLAQGGRGRTDTQYF.

This clonotype was detected a few times. The rearrangement links TRBV9 to TRBJ2-7; 11 nucleotides align to TRBD2. This CDR3 is 14 amino acids long. V lost 10 bases, J lost 3 bases, and 9 bases stayed unmatched. Per the germline V gene, CDR1 is SGDLS and CDR2 is YYNGEE. CDR3 coding DNA: TGTGCCGGACCCTCGGGACTAGCGGACTACGAGCAGTACTTC. As protein: CAGPSGLADYEQYF. Full variable domain (remainder filled in from reference TRBV9 and TRBJ2-7): DSGVTQTPKHLITATGQRVTLRCSPRSGDLSVYWYQQSLDQGLQFLIQYYNGEERAKGNILERFSAQQFPDLHSELNLSSLELGDSALYFCAGPSGLADYEQYFGPGTRLTVT.

The J gene is TRBJ2-5, the V gene TRBV7-9; D remains ambiguous. The CDR3 sequence is 14 residues long. Germline V lookup: CDR1 SEHNR, CDR2 FQNEAQ (reference sequence). Deletions cut 5 bases from V and 2 bases from J, with 12 bases between. As DNA, the CDR3 is TGTGCCAGCAGCCCCAGCCTGGCGCAAGAGACCCAGTACTTC. This translates into CASSPSLAQETQYF.

The J gene is TRBJ2-3, the V gene TRBV29-1; 8 bases line up with TRBD2. V gave up 7 bases and J gave up 2 bases; unmatched junction bases: 11. The CDR3 consists of 15 residues. Germline CDR1 reads SQVTM; CDR2 reads ANQGSEA. CDR3 sequence: CSGDSGLDNTDTQYF. CDR3 bases: TGCAGCGGGGACTCGGGACTAGACAACACAGATACGCAGTATTTT.

This clonotype was found many times. The rearrangement links TRBV4-2 to TRBJ1-2; D unresolved. CDR1 and CDR2 from the germline V gene are LGHNA and YNFKEQ. The V end lost 0 bases, the J end lost 5 bases, and 7 bases lay between the germline ends. There are 13 residues in the CDR3. The CDR3 coding sequence is TGTGCCAGCAGCCAAGACATTCAGTATGGCTACACCTTC. Translation: CASSQDIQYGYTF.

The V gene is TRBV29-1, the J gene TRBJ2-1, with 7 bases lining up with TRBD1. With 4 bases clipped from V and 4 bases from J, the junction kept 4 bases outside the gene matches. Germline CDR1 reads SQVTM; CDR2 reads ANQGSEA. The CDR3 is 13 amino acids. The DNA of the CDR3 is TGCAGCGTTGGACAGGGCATTTACAATGAGCAGTTCTTC. It specifies CSVGQGIYNEQFF.

This clonotype was observed a few times. V usage is TRBV9 and J usage is TRBJ2-7; 10 bases match TRBD1. This CDR3 comprises 13 residues. Looked up from germline, CDR1 is SGDLS and CDR2 is YYNGEE. Trimming took 3 bases from V and 5 from J; bases not matched to a gene: 2. The CDR3, as DNA: TGTGCCAGCAGCGCGACAGGGGGCGACGAGCAGTACTTC. Translated: CASSATGGDEQYF.

There are a few counts of this clonotype. This sequence joins TRBV29-1 and TRBJ1-1; TRBD1 might be the D (5 bases). This CDR3 is 11 amino acids long. From germline, CDR1 is SQVTM and CDR2 ANQGSEA. V was trimmed by 8 bases and J by 2 bases, leaving 9 bases between them. DNA for the CDR3: TGCAGCAGTAGGGGTAACACTGAAGCTTTCTTT. Residues: CSSRGNTEAFF.

A few counts support this clonotype. The V and J genes are TRBV6-2 or TRBV6-3 and TRBJ1-2, with TRBD1 matching over 9 bases. V lost 6 bases to trimming and J lost 7 bases; unmatched junction nucleotides: 6. This CDR3 has 13 residues. Germline V CDR1 and CDR2: MNHEY, SVGEGT. The DNA for the CDR3 is TGTGCCAGCAGAGCACAGGGGGCGCGTGGCTACACCTTC. Amino acids: CASRAQGARGYTF.

This clonotype appeared a few times. V gene TRBV20-1 combines with J gene TRBJ2-7; 10 bases map to TRBD2. Unmatched junction bases numbered 12, after V lost 1 base and J lost 3 bases. Germline V gene data show CDR1 as DFQATT and CDR2 as SNEGSKA (reference sequence). This CDR3 has 17 residues. CDR3 sequence: CSARVSGGFSHSYEQYF. In DNA, the CDR3 is TGCAGTGCTAGAGTTAGCGGGGGGTTTTCGCACAGCTACGAGCAGTACTTC.